This T cell receptor (beta chain) was profiled in a study of blood T cell repertoires in COVID-19. Study-wide background: Researchers got acute and convalescent COVID-19 samples from the United States, Italy and Spain. The cDNA or gDNA used as material had been derived from T cells, B-cell-depleted T cells, or PBMCs.

Original data processing: It was from reference gene primer amplification that nucleated cell counts were estimated. Sequenced by immunoSEQ multiplex PCR; TCRdb stores in-frame clones only, minus some. That table is the source of V, J and clone size, and D and trimming were worked out from the DNA. The data show about 270,000 clones, over 75% seen once. This clone was picked up one time. In germline, CDR1 is SGHAT, CDR2 FQNNGV. The V and J ends lost 5 bases and 7 bases respectively, with 17 bases between them. The CDR3 is 14 residues long. Input material: peripheral blood. The receptor was derived from a human donor in a cohort sampled during active COVID-19. The chain joins TRBV11-2 to TRBJ2-5, with D tentatively TRBD2 (7 bases). CDR3 bases: TGTGCCAGCAGCCCTGGGAGGGGGTTAGTGACCCAGTACTTC. Translating it yields CASSPGRGLVTQYF.